This T cell receptor (beta chain) was recovered during a study of blood T cells in healthy people across ages. Study-wide points: There was no known CMV status for donors, so expanded clonotype changes were possibly confounded. Estimates of total diversity, which came from one million sequenced T cells, were considered to be underestimates. Getting older went along with TCR beta diversity per million T cells dropping roughly linearly.

To note about this clonotype: Its antigen is currently unknown. Mismatch with germline at one junction end may stem from a read error.

Every sample had a minimum of 6 million PBMCs isolated. The CDR3 is 15 residues long. For the second PCR, which ran for about 6 to 12 cycles, a sample-barcoded 5' primer and a J-beta primer mix were used. TCRdb ran MiXCR on the 5' RACE reads and lists one entry per CDR3 protein. The repertoire holds hundreds of thousands of distinct CDR3 sequences, with 29% as singletons. The TCR originated in a woman of 80 years or more in good health. J is TRBJ2-5 and V is TRBV12-3 or TRBV12-4, with 8 bases aligning to TRBD2. Source material: blood. The CDR3 here is CATSDLLAEQETQYF. The DNA for the CDR3 is TGTGCCACCAGTGACTTACTAGCGGAACAAGAGACCCAGTACTTC.